The 24 T cell receptor beta chains below all came from one sample that was sequenced in a study of PD-1 blockade in classical Hodgkin lymphoma (dated by TCRdb to 2020 to 2021). The library was produced with the immunoSEQ multiplex PCR assay. Held by TCRdb, this immuneACCESS table contains in-frame sequences only and omits some clones. Under half of the omission traces to an unresolved V gene where checked; the cause of the rest is unknown. This sample gives about 9,600 clones in total; more than 85% of them show up just once. Clones ranked in the top ten supply about 14% of the sample. This sample's time point label indicates: cycle 1 day 1 (C1D1), immediately before nivolumab initiation. Every trial patient had relapsed following autologous stem cell transplantation, and prior brentuximab vedotin exposure was what differed among cohorts A, B and C. This sample comprised peripheral blood mononuclear cells (PBMCs), obtained at baseline. These receptor sequences come from a human donor with classical Hodgkin lymphoma.

The gene calls are TRBV5-1 and TRBJ2-2; D ambiguous. The CDR3 length is 12 residues. The V and J ends lost 9 bases and 4 bases respectively, with 10 bases between them. Per the germline V gene, CDR1 is SGHRS and CDR2 is YFSETQ. As DNA, the CDR3 is TGCGCCACCACCTGGGGCACCGGGGAGCTGTTTTTT. Its translation is CATTWGTGELFF.

This sequence joins TRBV5-1 and TRBJ1-2, with 7 bases lining up with TRBD1. This CDR3 contains 15 residues. Trimming at V came to 4 bases and at J to 6 bases, leaving 12 bases not matched to a gene. Germline V CDR1 and CDR2: SGHRS, YFSETQ. The CDR3 nucleotides read TGCGCCAGCAGCACCAACAGGGGCGAGGGAGATGGCTACACCTTC. It encodes CASSTNRGEGDGYTF.

This rearrangement joins TRBV27 to TRBJ1-2, with D maybe TRBD1 (5 bases). The CDR3 is made up of 15 amino acids. Per germline, CDR1 MNHEY and CDR2 SMNVEV (reference sequence). V shed 1 base and J shed 4 bases, with 13 bases lying between them. CDR3 region: CASSLWSGKIYGYTF. CDR3 nucleotide sequence: TGTGCCAGCAGTTTATGGTCAGGGAAAATCTATGGCTACACCTTC.

The chain links TRBV4-2 to TRBJ1-2; D uncertain. This CDR3 spans 18 amino acids. Germline loops: CDR1 LGHNA, CDR2 YNFKEQ. V was clipped by 0 bases and J by 2 bases, with 19 bases between them. CDR3 protein: CASSQEIRRAGGNYGYTF. Here the CDR3 DNA reads TGTGCCAGCAGCCAAGAGATAAGGCGCGCAGGCGGGAACTATGGCTACACCTTC.

J is TRBJ1-2 and V is TRBV29-1; D not certain. This CDR3 region has 13 residues. V lost 1 base and J lost 4, with 10 bases in between. Per the germline V gene, CDR1 is SQVTM and CDR2 is ANQGSEA. CDR3 region: CSVEVRQVYGYTF. In nucleotides, the CDR3 is TGCAGCGTTGAAGTTAGGCAGGTCTATGGCTACACCTTC.

The rearrangement joins TRBV7-3 to TRBJ2-2, with 7 positions matching TRBD1. The CDR3 spans 15 residues. Germline V CDR1 and CDR2: SGHTA, FQGTGA. The V and J ends lost 4 bases and 6 bases, in that order; junction bases with no gene match: 8. The CDR3 DNA follows: TGTGCCAGCAGCTCAAGGAACAGGGGTGCCGGGGAGCTGTTTTTT. It encodes CASSSRNRGAGELFF.

V and J are TRBV25-1 and TRBJ1-1; maybe TRBD1 (5 bases). Per germline, CDR1 MGHDK and CDR2 SYGVNS. V was clipped by 3 bases and J by 5 bases, with 13 bases between them. The CDR3 contains 14 residues. Here the CDR3 reads CASSESGRGTEAFF. The CDR3 DNA reads TGTGCCAGCAGTGAGTCAGGGAGGGGAACTGAAGCTTTCTTT.

V usage is TRBV19 and J usage is TRBJ1-6; 11 positions agree with TRBD1. V lost 3 bases and J lost 11; bases outside the gene matches: 3. The CDR3 is 14 amino acids. Germline CDR1 is LNHDA and CDR2 is SQIVND (reference sequence). CDR3 sequence reads: CASSIWDRGTPLHF. CDR3 in DNA: TGTGCCAGTAGTATCTGGGACAGGGGGACACCCCTCCACTTT.

The CDR3, as DNA: TGCAGCGCCTTAACTAGCGGACTCACAGATACGCAGTATTTT. The encoded protein is CSALTSGLTDTQYF. The chain couples TRBV29-1 to TRBJ2-3, with 8 bases aligning to TRBD2. The CDR3 totals 14 residues. Germline values: CDR1 SQVTM, CDR2 ANQGSEA. V was clipped by 7 bases and J by 2 bases; unmatched bases: 8.

The chain uses TRBV14 and TRBJ2-1; D might be TRBD1 (6 bases). Germline loops: CDR1 SGHDN, CDR2 FVKESK. Trimming took off 4 bases at V and 4 bases at J, with 11 bases between the two ends. The CDR3 has 14 amino acids. CDR3: CASSPGHPYNEQFF. The CDR3 nucleotides read TGTGCCAGCAGCCCGGGACATCCATACAATGAGCAGTTCTTC. Full variable domain (missing parts from reference TRBV14 and TRBJ2-1): EAGVTQFPSHSVIEKGQTVTLRCDPISGHDNLYWYRRVMGKEIKFLLHFVKESKQDESGMPNNRFLAERTGGTYSTLKVQPAELEDSGVYFCASSPGHPYNEQFFGPGTRLTVL.

The V and J genes are TRBV29-1 and TRBJ2-7, with 9 bases matching TRBD1. The CDR3 covers 13 residues. After removal of 3 bases from V and 2 bases from J, the junction contained 2 bases not matched to a gene. Germline V gives CDR1 SQVTM, CDR2 ANQGSEA. The CDR3, as DNA: TGCAGCGTTGATGGGACAGGGACCTACGAGCAGTACTTC. As protein: CSVDGTGTYEQYF.

The chain carries TRBV5-4 and TRBJ2-5, with 11 bases identical to TRBD2. Trimming removed 4 bases from V and 5 bases from J; junction bases left unmatched: 10. The CDR3 covers 16 residues. Germline V gene sequence: CDR1 SGHNT, CDR2 YYREEE (reference sequence). In nucleotides, the CDR3 is TGTGCCAGCAGCCACGGCACTAGCGGGAGTAGGGAGACCCAGTACTTC. It specifies CASSHGTSGSRETQYF.

The chain carries TRBV7-6 and TRBJ2-1, with unresolved D. Looked up from germline, CDR1 is SGHVS and CDR2 is FNYEAQ. V was pared by 0 bases and J by 9 bases, with 9 bases between. CDR3 length equals 13 residues. CDR3 in DNA: TGTGCCAGCAGCTTAGCGCGGCCCGGTGAGCAGTTCTTC. Translated: CASSLARPGEQFF.

The chain is built from TRBV28 and TRBJ2-1; TRBD2 aligns across 12 bases. V was clipped by 3 bases and J by 4 bases; unmatched bases: 22. The CDR3 length is 22 residues. Germline CDR1 MDHEN, CDR2 SYDVKM. CDR3 amino acids: CASSFQIPGLAGRVLMYNEQFF. As DNA, the CDR3 is TGTGCCAGCAGTTTTCAGATACCGGGACTAGCGGGCCGCGTGCTGATGTACAATGAGCAGTTCTTC.

This sequence joins TRBV28 and TRBJ2-5; D may be TRBD1 (6 bases). Near its end, the DNA agrees better with TRBJ2-7, so the J call may be wrong. The CDR3 loop spans 14 amino acids. Germline V CDR1 and CDR2: MDHEN, SYDVKM. DNA for the CDR3: TGTGCCAGCAGAAGTGGACAGATGTCCTACGAGCAGTACTTC. Translation gives CASRSGQMSYEQYF.

The CDR3 nucleotides read TGTGCCAGTAGTATTGGTCTAAGGTTATCCAACTCTGGAAACACCATATATTTT. It codes for CASSIGLRLSNSGNTIYF. J is TRBJ1-3 and V is TRBV19, with D unresolved. Trimming left V 3 bases short and J 0 bases short, with 18 bases between. The germline gives CDR1 LNHDA, CDR2 SQIVND (reference sequence). The CDR3 runs to 18 residues.

This clone was detected once. The chain links TRBV6-1 to TRBJ1-1, with a tentative D call TRBD1 (5 bases). CDR1 and CDR2 (germline): MNHNS, SASEGT. The CDR3 contains 13 residues. Trimming shortened V by 8 bases and J by 0 bases, and 10 bases separated the two germline ends. This chain's CDR3 is CASETDMNTEAFF. CDR3 DNA sequence: TGTGCCAGCGAGACAGACATGAACACTGAAGCTTTCTTT.

The V gene is TRBV29-1, the J gene TRBJ2-5, with 13 bases lining up with TRBD2. After removal of 6 bases from V and 2 bases from J, the junction contained 9 bases not matched to a gene. CDR3 size: 16 residues. Germline V gives CDR1 SQVTM, CDR2 ANQGSEA. The chain's CDR3 is CSVQRTSGGPQETQYF. As DNA, the CDR3 is TGCAGCGTACAAAGGACTAGCGGGGGACCACAAGAGACCCAGTACTTC.

The J gene is TRBJ2-1, the V gene TRBV6-5, with D maybe TRBD2 (6 bases). Trimming took off 6 bases at V and 4 bases at J, with 16 bases between the two ends. In germline, CDR1 is MNHEY, CDR2 SVGAGI. The CDR3 is 15 residues long. This CDR3 is CASSSIGTRYNEQFF. For the CDR3, the DNA is TGTGCCAGCAGCTCGATCGGGACTCGTTACAATGAGCAGTTCTTC.

CDR3 sequence (DNA): TGTGCCAGCAGTGAGATGGCCAGACTTGGCTATGGCTACACCTTC. Translation gives CASSEMARLGYGYTF. V is TRBV2 and J is TRBJ1-2, with D unresolved. V lost 3 bases, J lost 4 bases, and 15 bases lay in between. In germline, CDR1 is SNHLY, CDR2 FYNNEI. The CDR3 sequence is 15 residues long.

The chain's CDR3 is CASSPLLAGGADTQYF. Here the CDR3 DNA reads TGTGCCAGCAGCCCGCTGCTAGCGGGAGGGGCAGATACGCAGTATTTT. The chain combines TRBV13 with TRBJ2-3, with TRBD2 matching over 12 bases. The CDR3 has 16 amino acids. Germline V gives CDR1 PRHDT, CDR2 FYEKMQ (reference sequence). V was pared by 5 bases and J by 4 bases, with 7 bases of the junction left unmatched.

The chain combines TRBV19 with TRBJ2-7; TRBD2 matches at 8 bases. Looked up from germline, CDR1 is LNHDA and CDR2 is SQIVND (reference sequence). The V and J ends lost 5 bases and 2 bases, in that order; junction bases with no gene match: 8. CDR3 length equals 15 residues. CDR3 nucleotide sequence: TGTGCCAGTAGTGCTGGGACTAGAGTGGCCTACGAGCAGTACTTC. Its protein product is CASSAGTRVAYEQYF.

This clone was detected once. The V call is TRBV10-3, the J call TRBJ1-4, with no clear D. Trimming left V 3 bases short and J 2 bases short, with 13 bases between. CDR3 length: 16 amino acids. Germline loops: CDR1 ENHRY, CDR2 SYGVKD. The CDR3 protein is CAISDFLLRTNEKLFF. The CDR3 region has the DNA TGTGCCATCAGTGACTTTCTTCTAAGGACTAATGAAAAACTGTTTTTT.

This chain joins TRBV7-3 and TRBJ1-2; D possibly corresponds to TRBD1 (5 bases). With 5 bases removed from V and 0 bases from J, the gap between germline ends came to 10 bases. From germline, CDR1 is SGHTA and CDR2 FQGTGA. The CDR3 has 14 residues. CDR3 loop: CASSRDGSNYGYTF. CDR3 nucleotide sequence: TGTGCCAGCAGCCGGGACGGATCTAACTATGGCTACACCTTC.